The 5 T cell receptor beta chains given below trace back to one sample, sequenced in a study of OX40 agonist ivuxolimab in advanced cancers. Using immunoSEQ multiplex PCR, the repertoire was profiled, and TCRdb retains in-frame clones only, with some absent. This sample has roughly 100,000 clones; 90% occur once, and the top ten carry around 1.5%. The specimen comprised CD4+ or CD8+ T cells sorted from blood, sampled in a trial of the OX40 agonist ivuxolimab. These receptor sequences come from an adult with an advanced solid tumor such as melanoma, head and neck, liver or kidney cancer.

The V and J genes are TRBV19 and TRBJ1-5; weak D call: TRBD1 (5 bases). CDR1 and CDR2 from the germline V gene are LNHDA and SQIVND (reference sequence). There are 12 residues in the CDR3. Trimming removed 11 bases from V and 1 base from J, with 9 bases in between. In DNA, the CDR3 is TGTGCCGGGGGGAGCAGCAATCAGCCCCAGCATTTT. This sequence encodes CAGGSSNQPQHF. Combining the CDR3 with reference TRBV19 and TRBJ1-5 gives the whole variable domain DGGITQSPKYLFRKEGQNVTLSCEQNLNHDAMYWYRQDPGQGLRLIYYSQIVNDFQKGDIAEGYSVSREKKESFPLTVTSAQKNPTAFYLCAGGSSNQPQHFGDGTRLSIL.

The chain couples TRBV7-2 to TRBJ1-2, with 10 bases identical to TRBD1. This CDR3 contains 15 residues. V lost 4 bases to trimming and J lost 4 bases; unmatched junction nucleotides: 6. Germline CDR1 is SGHTA and CDR2 is FQGNSA. The CDR3 sequence is CASSSRTGGSYGYTF. CDR3 in DNA: TGTGCCAGCAGCTCAAGGACAGGGGGGAGCTATGGCTACACCTTC.

This clone was counted between two and nine times. At one of its ends the junction is not consistent with the germline gene, which may arise from a read error. The V gene is TRBV19, the J gene TRBJ2-7; unclear D gene. There are 14 residues in the CDR3. CDR1 is LNHDA and CDR2 is SQIVND in the germline V gene (reference sequence). The CDR3: CASSRTSDSNEQYF. The CDR3, as DNA: TGTGCCAGTAGTAGGACGTCAGACTCCAACGAGCAGTACTTC.

The gene calls are TRBV21-1 and TRBJ2-7; no check of the table's D call, TRBD2, against the DNA was made. TRBV21-1 is listed as a pseudogene. This CDR3 contains 18 residues. DNA for the CDR3: TGTGCCAGCAGCAACCCCCGCAGCGAAGGTGAGGCCTCCTACGAGCAGTACTTC. It translates to CASSNPRSEGEASYEQYF.

The V and J genes are TRBV10-3 and TRBJ2-5; TRBD2 matches at 11 bases. The V segment lost 2 bases and the J segment 5 bases; nucleotides outside the gene matches: 4. The CDR3 has 15 residues. Per germline, CDR1 ENHRY and CDR2 SYGVKD. In DNA, the CDR3 is TGTGCCATCAGTGAGACTAGCGGGAGTGGGGAGACCCAGTACTTC. Amino acid sequence: CAISETSGSGETQYF.